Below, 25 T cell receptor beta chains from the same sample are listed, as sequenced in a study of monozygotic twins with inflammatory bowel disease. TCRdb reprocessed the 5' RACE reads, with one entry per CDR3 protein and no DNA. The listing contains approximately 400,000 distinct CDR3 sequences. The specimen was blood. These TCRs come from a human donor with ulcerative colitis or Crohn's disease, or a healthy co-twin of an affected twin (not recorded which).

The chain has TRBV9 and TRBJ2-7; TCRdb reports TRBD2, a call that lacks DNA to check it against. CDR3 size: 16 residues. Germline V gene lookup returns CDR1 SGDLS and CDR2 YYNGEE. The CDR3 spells CASSVGGLAGVYEQYF.

The CDR3 is CASSQSGPRDTQYF. The chain carries TRBV4-3 and TRBJ2-3; the D call from TCRdb, TRBD2, cannot be confirmed without DNA. This CDR3 region has 14 residues. CDR1 and CDR2 (germline): LGHNA, YSLEER.

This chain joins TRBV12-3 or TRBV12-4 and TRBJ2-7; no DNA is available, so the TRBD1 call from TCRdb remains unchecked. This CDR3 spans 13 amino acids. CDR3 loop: CASSLDQGAEQYF.

The CDR3 loop reads CASSFQGAGEQYF. The chain has TRBV12-3 or TRBV12-4 and TRBJ2-7; with no DNA, the TCRdb D assignment of TRBD1 cannot be verified. The CDR3 sequence is 13 residues long.

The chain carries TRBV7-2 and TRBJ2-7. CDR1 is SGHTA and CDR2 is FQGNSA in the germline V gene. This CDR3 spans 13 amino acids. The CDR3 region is CASSLPTLLEQYF.

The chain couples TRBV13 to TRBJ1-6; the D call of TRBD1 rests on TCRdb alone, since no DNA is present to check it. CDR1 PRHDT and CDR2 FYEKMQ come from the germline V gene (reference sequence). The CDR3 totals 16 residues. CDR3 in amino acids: CASSSRLEVWGSPLHF. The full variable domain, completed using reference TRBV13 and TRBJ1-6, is AAGVIQSPRHLIKEKRETATLKCYPIPRHDTVYWYQQGPGQDPQFLISFYEKMQSDKGSIPDRFSAQQFSDYHSELNMSSLELGDSALYFCASSSRLEVWGSPLHFGNGTRLTVT.

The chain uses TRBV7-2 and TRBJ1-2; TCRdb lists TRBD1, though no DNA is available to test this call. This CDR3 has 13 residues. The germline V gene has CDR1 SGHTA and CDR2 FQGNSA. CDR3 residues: CASSSDTNYGYTF.

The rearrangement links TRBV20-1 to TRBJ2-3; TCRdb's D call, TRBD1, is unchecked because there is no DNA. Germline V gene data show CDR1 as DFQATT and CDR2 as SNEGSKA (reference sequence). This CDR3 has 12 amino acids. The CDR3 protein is CSAALGTDTQYF.

CDR3 protein: CASSKAKGSPRGAFF. The chain joins TRBV21-1 to TRBJ1-1. TRBV21-1 is given as a pseudogene. The CDR3 spans 15 residues.

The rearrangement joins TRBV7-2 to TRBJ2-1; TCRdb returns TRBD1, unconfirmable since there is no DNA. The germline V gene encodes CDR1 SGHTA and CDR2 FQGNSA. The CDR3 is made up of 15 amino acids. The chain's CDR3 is CASSHPRGTYNEQFF.

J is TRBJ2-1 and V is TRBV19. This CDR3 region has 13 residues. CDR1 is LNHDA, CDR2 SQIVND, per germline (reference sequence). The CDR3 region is CASSIEATLEQFF.

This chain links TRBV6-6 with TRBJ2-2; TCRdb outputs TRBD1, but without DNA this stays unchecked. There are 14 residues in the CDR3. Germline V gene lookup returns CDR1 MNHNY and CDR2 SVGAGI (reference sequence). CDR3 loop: CASNGQPNTGELFF.

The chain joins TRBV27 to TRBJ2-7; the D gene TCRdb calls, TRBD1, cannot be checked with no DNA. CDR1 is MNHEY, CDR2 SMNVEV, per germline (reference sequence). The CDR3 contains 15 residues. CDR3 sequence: CASSSVIRTGNEQYF.

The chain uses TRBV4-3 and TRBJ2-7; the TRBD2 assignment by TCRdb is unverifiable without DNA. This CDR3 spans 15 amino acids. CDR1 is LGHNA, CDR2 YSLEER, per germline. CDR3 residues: CASSQEVAEIYEQYF.

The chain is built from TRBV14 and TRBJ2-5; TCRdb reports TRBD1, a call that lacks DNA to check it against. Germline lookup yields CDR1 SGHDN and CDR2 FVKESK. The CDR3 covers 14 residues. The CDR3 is CASSQWTGQETQYF.

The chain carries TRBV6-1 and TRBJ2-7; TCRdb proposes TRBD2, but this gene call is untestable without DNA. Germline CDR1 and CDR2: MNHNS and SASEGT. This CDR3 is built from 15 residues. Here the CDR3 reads CASSEIAGGRNEQYF.

The CDR3 loop is CASSNPSNWVNTEAFF. This chain joins TRBV19 and TRBJ1-1. Germline CDR1 reads LNHDA; CDR2 reads SQIVND (reference sequence). The CDR3 has 16 amino acids.

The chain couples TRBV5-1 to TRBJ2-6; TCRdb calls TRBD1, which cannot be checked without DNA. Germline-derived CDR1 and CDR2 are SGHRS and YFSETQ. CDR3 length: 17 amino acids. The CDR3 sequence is CASSWRQGSSGPNVLTF. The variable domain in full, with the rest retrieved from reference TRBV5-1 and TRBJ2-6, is KAGVTQTPRYLIKTRGQQVTLSCSPISGHRSVSWYQQTPGQGLQFLFEYFSETQRNKGNFPGRFSGRQFSNSRSEMNVSTLELGDSALYLCASSWRQGSSGPNVLTFGAGSRLTVL.

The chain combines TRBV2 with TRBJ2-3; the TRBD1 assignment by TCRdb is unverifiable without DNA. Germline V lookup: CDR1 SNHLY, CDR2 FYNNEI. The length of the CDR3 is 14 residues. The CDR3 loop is CASSPGQGVNTQYF.

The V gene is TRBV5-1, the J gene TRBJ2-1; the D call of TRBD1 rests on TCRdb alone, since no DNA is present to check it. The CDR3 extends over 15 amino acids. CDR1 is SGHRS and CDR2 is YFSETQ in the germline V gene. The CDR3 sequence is CASSTAGTDYNEQFF.

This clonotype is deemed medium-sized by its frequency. This CDR3 is CASSLATSGGEKETQYF. The chain recombines TRBV12-3 or TRBV12-4 with TRBJ2-5; the TRBD1 assignment by TCRdb is unverifiable without DNA. This CDR3 is built from 17 residues.

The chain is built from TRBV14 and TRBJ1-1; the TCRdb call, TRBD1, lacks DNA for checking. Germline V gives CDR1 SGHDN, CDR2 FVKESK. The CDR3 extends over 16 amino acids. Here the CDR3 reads CASSQAVRQTVTEAFF.

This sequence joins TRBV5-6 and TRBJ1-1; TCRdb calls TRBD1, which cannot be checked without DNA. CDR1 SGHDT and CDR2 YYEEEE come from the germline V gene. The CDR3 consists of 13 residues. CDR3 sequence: CASSFGDRGEAFF.

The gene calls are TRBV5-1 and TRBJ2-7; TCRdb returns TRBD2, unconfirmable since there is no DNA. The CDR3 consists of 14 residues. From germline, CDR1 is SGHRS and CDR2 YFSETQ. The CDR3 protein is CASSTGLIPYEQYF.

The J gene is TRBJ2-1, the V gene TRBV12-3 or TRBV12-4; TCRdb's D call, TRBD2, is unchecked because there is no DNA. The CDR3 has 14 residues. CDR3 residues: CASSLRSGVDEQFF.